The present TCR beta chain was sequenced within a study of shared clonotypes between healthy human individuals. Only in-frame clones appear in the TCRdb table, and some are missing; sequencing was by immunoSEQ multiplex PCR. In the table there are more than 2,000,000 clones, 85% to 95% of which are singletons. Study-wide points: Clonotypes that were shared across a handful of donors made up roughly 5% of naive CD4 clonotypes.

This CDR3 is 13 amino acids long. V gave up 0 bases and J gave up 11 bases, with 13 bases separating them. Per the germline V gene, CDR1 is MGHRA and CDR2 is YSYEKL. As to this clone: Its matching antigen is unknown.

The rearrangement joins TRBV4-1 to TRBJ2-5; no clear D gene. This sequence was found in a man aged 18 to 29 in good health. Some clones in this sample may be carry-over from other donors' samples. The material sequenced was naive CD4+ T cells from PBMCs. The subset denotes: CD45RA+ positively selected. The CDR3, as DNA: TGCGCCAGCAGCCAAGAGATCGGTCCCGGGCAGTACTTC. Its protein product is CASSQEIGPGQYF.